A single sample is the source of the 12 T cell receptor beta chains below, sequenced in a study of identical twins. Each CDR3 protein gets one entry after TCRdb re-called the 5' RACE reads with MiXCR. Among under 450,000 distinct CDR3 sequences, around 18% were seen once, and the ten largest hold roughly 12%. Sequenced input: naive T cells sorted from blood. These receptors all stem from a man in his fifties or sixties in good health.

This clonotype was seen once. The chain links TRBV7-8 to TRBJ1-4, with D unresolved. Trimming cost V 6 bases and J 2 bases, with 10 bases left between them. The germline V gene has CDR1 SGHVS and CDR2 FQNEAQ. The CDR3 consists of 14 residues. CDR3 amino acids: CASSTQGTNEKLFF. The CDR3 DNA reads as TGTGCCAGCAGTACTCAAGGGACTAATGAAAAACTGTTTTTT.

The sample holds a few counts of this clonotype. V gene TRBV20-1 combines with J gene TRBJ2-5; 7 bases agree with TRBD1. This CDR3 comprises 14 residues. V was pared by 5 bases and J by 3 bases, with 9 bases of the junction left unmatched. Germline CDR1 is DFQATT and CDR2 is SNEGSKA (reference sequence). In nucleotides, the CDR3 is TGCAGTGCTCGGAAACCGGGACAGAAAGAGACCCAGTACTTC. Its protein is CSARKPGQKETQYF.

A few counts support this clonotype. In DNA form, the CDR3 reads TGCGCCAGCAGCCAACTACCAACCGCGAGCGGGGCGAGCACAGATACGCAGTATTTT. This codes for CASSQLPTASGASTDTQYF. J is TRBJ2-3 and V is TRBV4-3; 7 bases fit TRBD2. In germline, CDR1 is LGHNA, CDR2 YSLEER. The CDR3 length is 19 residues. Trimming removed 2 bases from V and 0 bases from J; junction bases left unmatched: 14.

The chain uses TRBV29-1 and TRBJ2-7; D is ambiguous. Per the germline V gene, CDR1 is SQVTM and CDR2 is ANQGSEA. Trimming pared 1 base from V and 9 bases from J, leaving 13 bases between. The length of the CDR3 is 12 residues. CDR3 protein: CSVEAESPGQYF. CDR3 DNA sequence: TGCAGCGTTGAAGCTGAGTCTCCGGGGCAGTACTTC.

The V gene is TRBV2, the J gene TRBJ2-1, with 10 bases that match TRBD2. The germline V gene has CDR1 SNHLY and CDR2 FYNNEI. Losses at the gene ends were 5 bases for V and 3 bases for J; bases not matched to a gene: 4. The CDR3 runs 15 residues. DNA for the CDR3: TGTGCCAGCAGTCCTCTAGCGGGGGACTACAATGAGCAGTTCTTC. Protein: CASSPLAGDYNEQFF.

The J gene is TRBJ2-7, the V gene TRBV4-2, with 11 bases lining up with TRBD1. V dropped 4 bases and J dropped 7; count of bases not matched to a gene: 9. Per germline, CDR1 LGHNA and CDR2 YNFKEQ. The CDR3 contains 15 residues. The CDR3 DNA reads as TGTGCCAGCAGCCCCGGGACAGGGGGGTACCTGGAGCAGTACTTC. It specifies CASSPGTGGYLEQYF.

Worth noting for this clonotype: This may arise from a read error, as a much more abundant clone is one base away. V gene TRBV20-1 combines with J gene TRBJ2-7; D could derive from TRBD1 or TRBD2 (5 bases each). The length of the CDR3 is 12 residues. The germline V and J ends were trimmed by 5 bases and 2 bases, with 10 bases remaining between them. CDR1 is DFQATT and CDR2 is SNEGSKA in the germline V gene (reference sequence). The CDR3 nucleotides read TGCAGTGCTTGGGACGCAGCCTACGAGCAGTACTTC. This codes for CSAWDAAYEQYF.

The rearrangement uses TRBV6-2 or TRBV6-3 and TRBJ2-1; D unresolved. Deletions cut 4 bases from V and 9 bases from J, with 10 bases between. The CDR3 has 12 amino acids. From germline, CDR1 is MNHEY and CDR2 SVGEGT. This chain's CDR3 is CASSFPRVEQFF. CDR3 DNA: TGTGCCAGCAGTTTCCCGCGTGTTGAGCAGTTCTTC.

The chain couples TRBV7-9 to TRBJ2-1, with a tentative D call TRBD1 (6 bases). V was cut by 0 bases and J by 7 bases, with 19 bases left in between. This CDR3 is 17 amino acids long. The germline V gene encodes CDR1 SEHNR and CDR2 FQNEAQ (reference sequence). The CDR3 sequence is CASSLAAGALSGNEQFF. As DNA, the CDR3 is TGTGCCAGCAGCTTAGCCGCAGGGGCTCTATCAGGTAATGAGCAGTTCTTC.

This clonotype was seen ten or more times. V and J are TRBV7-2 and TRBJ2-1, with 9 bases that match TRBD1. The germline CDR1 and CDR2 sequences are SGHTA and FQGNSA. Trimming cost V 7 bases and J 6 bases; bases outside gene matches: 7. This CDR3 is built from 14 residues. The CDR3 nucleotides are TGTGCCAGCATACGGACAGGGGTATCCAATGAGCAGTTCTTC. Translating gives CASIRTGVSNEQFF.

The CDR3 sequence: CASSHGLLAGAWGEQFF. In nucleotides, the CDR3 is TGTGCCAGCAGCCATGGACTTCTAGCGGGGGCCTGGGGGGAGCAGTTCTTC. The rearrangement joins TRBV4-2 to TRBJ2-1; 10 bases fit TRBD2. CDR1 is LGHNA and CDR2 is YNFKEQ in the germline V gene. Germline trimming cut 3 bases from V and 10 bases from J; bases unmatched to any gene: 15. This CDR3 contains 17 residues.

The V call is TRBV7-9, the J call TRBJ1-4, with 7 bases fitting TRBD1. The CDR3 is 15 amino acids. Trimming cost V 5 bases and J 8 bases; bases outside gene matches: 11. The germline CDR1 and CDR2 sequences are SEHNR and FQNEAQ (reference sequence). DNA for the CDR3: TGTGCCAGCAGCGTCAGCGGGACAGCGAGGGAAAAACTGTTTTTT. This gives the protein CASSVSGTAREKLFF. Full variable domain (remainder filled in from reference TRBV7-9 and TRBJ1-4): DTGVSQNPRHKITKRGQNVTFRCDPISEHNRLYWYRQTLGQGPEFLTYFQNEAQLEKSRLLSDRFSAERPKGSFSTLEIQRTEQGDSAMYLCASSVSGTAREKLFFGSGTQLSVL.